The clone carrying this T cell receptor beta chain was picked up a small number of times. The antigen is not known. The PCR used 60 Vbeta and 13 Jbeta primers. Here immunoSEQ multiplex PCR was the method, and the copy in TCRdb shows in-frame clones only, minus some. The sample carries tens of thousands of clones, more than 70% recorded once. Germline V gives CDR1 SGHRS, CDR2 YFSETQ. With V trimmed by 0 bases and J by 6 bases, 10 bases remained unmatched. The CDR3 loop spans 16 amino acids. These data come from a study of cytomegalovirus exposure and HLA in healthy donors. The study's findings and limits: A later analysis found TCR association rates differed by HLA locus, highest for DRB1 and lowest for HLA-C. TCR beta chains associated with HLA were, in a later analysis, more clonally expanded than equally common others. Cytomegalovirus status was reportedly diagnosed by the classifier with high specificity and sensitivity. CMV serostatus was the sole immune exposure data available.

Source material: PBMCs. The chain carries TRBV5-1 and TRBJ2-3; 7 nucleotides match TRBD2. This receptor was taken from a man aged 40-55 years in good health and CMV-seronegative. The DNA for the CDR3 is TGCGCCAGCAGCTTGGCCGGACTAGGAGATGCCGATACGCAGTATTTT. Translation gives CASSLAGLGDADTQYF. Full variable domain (remainder filled in from reference TRBV5-1 and TRBJ2-3): KAGVTQTPRYLIKTRGQQVTLSCSPISGHRSVSWYQQTPGQGLQFLFEYFSETQRNKGNFPGRFSGRQFSNSRSEMNVSTLELGDSALYLCASSLAGLGDADTQYFGPGTRLTVL.